This record looks at one TCR beta chain sequence and its context. Its specificity is unknown. This entry is derived from a study of cytomegalovirus exposure and HLA in healthy donors. Study findings and constraints: Presence/absence analyses assumed roughly uniform sequencing depth across donors. Under in vitro conditions, a few CMV-associated chains were confirmed as specific for CMV antigens.

The CDR3 sequence is 15 residues long. The V gene's germline CDR1 is SGHRS and CDR2 YFSETQ. V was shortened by 1 base and J by 2 bases, with 12 bases between the two germline ends. The study ran its PCR with 60 Vbeta and 13 Jbeta primers. Sequencing was performed with immunoSEQ multiplex PCR; in TCRdb, only in-frame clones are kept and a portion is missing. The sample includes more than 150,000 clones, roughly 80% of them seen just once. Sequencing input: PBMCs. The genes are TRBV5-1 and TRBJ2-5, with D tentatively TRBD1 (6 bases). The sequence was collected from a woman aged 18 to 35 in good health and CMV-seronegative. The CDR3 region has the DNA TGCGCCAGCAGCTTGACAGGGAGTGAGCAAGAGACCCAGTACTTC. Protein sequence: CASSLTGSEQETQYF.